Below, 6 T cell receptor beta chains from the same sample are listed, as sequenced in a study of PD-1 blockade in classical Hodgkin lymphoma. Assay used: immunoSEQ multiplex PCR; TCRdb lists only in-frame clones, some missing. The top ten hold roughly 9.2% of the sample, which has about 150,000 clones, 78% seen once. All the patients suffered relapse after autologous stem cell transplantation, and brentuximab vedotin exposure differed. The sequenced sample was peripheral blood mononuclear cells (PBMCs), obtained before the second cycle of nivolumab. These receptors were collected from a human donor with classical Hodgkin lymphoma.

The gene calls are TRBV2 and TRBJ1-2, with 7 nucleotides matching TRBD1. Trimming cost V 6 bases and J 2 bases; bases outside gene matches: 3. Germline CDR1 is SNHLY and CDR2 is FYNNEI. The CDR3 consists of 13 residues. CDR3 protein: CASRQGPNYGYTF. The CDR3 bases are TGTGCCAGCAGACAGGGGCCCAACTATGGCTACACCTTC.

The V call is TRBV6-1, the J call TRBJ1-2; no clear D. This CDR3 is built from 16 residues. V lost 4 bases to trimming and J lost 3 bases, with 18 bases between them. The germline CDR1 and CDR2 sequences are MNHNS and SASEGT. This CDR3 reads CASSASSGWQDYGYTF. The CDR3 coding sequence is TGTGCCAGCAGTGCCAGTTCGGGGTGGCAAGACTATGGCTACACCTTC.

This chain joins TRBV28 and TRBJ2-2; TRBD1 aligns across 7 bases. The germline V gene has CDR1 MDHEN and CDR2 SYDVKM. Losses at the gene ends were 6 bases for V and 7 bases for J; bases not matched to a gene: 8. This CDR3 has 14 amino acids. For the CDR3, the DNA is TGTGCCAGCAGGCTTGACAGGGTCGGCGGGGAGCTGTTTTTT. Its translation is CASRLDRVGGELFF.

This chain uses TRBV5-1 with TRBJ1-5; 8 nucleotides line up with TRBD1. Per germline, CDR1 SGHRS and CDR2 YFSETQ. V dropped 2 bases and J dropped 5; count of bases not matched to a gene: 0. The CDR3 spans 13 residues. CDR3 DNA: TGCGCCAGCAGCTTACAGGGGGATCAGCCCCAGCATTTT. Translation gives CASSLQGDQPQHF.

The V and J genes are TRBV19 and TRBJ1-1; D call uncertain. Deletions cut 5 bases from V and 0 bases from J, with 10 bases between. Germline loops: CDR1 LNHDA, CDR2 SQIVND (reference sequence). This CDR3 contains 14 residues. The CDR3 nucleotides read TGTGCCAGTAGTTACGGGTCGATGAACACTGAAGCTTTCTTT. It codes for CASSYGSMNTEAFF.

The genes are TRBV4-1 and TRBJ1-3; tentative D call: TRBD1 (6 bases). The CDR3 covers 17 residues. Germline values: CDR1 MGHRA, CDR2 YSYEKL. The V end was cut by 1 base, the J end by 2 bases, with 15 bases between. The CDR3 sequence is CASSQVYGGGPGNTIYF. The CDR3 coding sequence is TGCGCCAGCAGCCAAGTTTATGGCGGGGGGCCTGGAAACACCATATATTTT.